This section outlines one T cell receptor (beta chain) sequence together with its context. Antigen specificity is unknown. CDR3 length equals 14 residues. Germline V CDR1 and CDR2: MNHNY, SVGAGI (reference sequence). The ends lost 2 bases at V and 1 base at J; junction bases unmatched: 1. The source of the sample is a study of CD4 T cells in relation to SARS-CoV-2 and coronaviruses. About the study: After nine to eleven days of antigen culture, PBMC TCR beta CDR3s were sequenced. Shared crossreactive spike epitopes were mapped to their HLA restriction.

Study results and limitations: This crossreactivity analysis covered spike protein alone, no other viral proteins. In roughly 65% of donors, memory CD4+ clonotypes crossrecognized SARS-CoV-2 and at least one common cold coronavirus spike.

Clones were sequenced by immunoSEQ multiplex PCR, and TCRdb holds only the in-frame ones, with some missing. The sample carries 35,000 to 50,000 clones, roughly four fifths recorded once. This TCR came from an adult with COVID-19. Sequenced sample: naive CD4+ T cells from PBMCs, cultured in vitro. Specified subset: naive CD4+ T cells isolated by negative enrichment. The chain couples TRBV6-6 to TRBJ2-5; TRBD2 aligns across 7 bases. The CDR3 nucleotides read TGTGCCAGCAGTTACCGGGAGGTCCAAGAGACCCAGTACTTC. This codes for CASSYREVQETQYF.